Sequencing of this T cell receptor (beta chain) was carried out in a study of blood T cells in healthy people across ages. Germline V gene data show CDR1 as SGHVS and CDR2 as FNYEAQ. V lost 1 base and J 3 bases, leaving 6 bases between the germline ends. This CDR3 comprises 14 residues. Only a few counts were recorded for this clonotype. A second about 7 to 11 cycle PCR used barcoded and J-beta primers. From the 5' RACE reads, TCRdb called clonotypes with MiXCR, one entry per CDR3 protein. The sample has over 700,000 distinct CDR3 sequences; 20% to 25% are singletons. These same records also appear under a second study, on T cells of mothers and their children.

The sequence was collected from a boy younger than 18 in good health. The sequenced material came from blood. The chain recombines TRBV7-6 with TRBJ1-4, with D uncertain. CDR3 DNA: TGTGCCAGCAGCTTAGACAGATCTAATGAAAAACTGTTTTTT. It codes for CASSLDRSNEKLFF.